This T cell receptor (beta chain) was recorded in a study of CD8+CD57+ T cells in acquired aplastic anemia (dated by TCRdb to 2017 to 2018). Concerning the study at large: Extracted DNA from sorted CD4+ and CD8+ cells averaged around 3.3 ug, ranging from about 0.18 to 27.4 ug. CD8+CD57+ expansion was defined as frequency above the mean frequency observed in healthy subjects. Paper-wide results and their limitations: CD8+ Simpson's diversity did not differ significantly between patients and healthy controls (P=0.060). Around 30 CD8+ CDR3 sequences were found to be shared between patients and controls, but these sequences appeared to be highly expressed in patients and within the immunodominant clones of the patients.

Genomic DNA served as template for TCR beta VDJ combination and CDR3 sequence profiling. An Illumina HiSeq 2000 was the platform used for TCR repertoire sequencing. On the study's bioinformatics: TRBV/TRBJ rearrangement plots, CDR3 size and DJ length profiles, and Simpson's diversity index were used to assess repertoires. The most abundant DNA sequence in the deep sequencing data was taken as the immunodominant clone. CDR3 amino acid sequences were checked for sharing across subjects and were also compared against the VDJdb database and published repertoires. The raw public data were reprocessed by TCRdb itself: fastp quality trimming at Q25, MiXCR clonotype calling, in-frame beta chains only. All rows with the same CDR3 protein become a single entry with the most common DNA and genes. TCRdb's processing, not the authors' own work, is the source of the V and J calls. A total of about 180,000 distinct CDR3 sequences appear in this sample, approximately 48% of them only once. The biggest ten clones account for approximately 13% of the sample.

The patients picked for sequencing were ones in whom flow cytometry had shown an expansion of CD8+CD57+ cells. All patients had severe acquired aplastic anemia diagnosed by International Study of Aplastic Anemia and Agranulocytosis and Camitta criteria. At the time blood was sampled, none of the patients had received any therapy. The study deep-sequenced TCR repertoires of sorted CD4+ and CD8+ blood T cells from severe aplastic anemia patients and healthy subjects. Patients were enrolled in the USA under clinicaltrials.gov protocols 00001620, 01623167, 00001397, 00071045, 00081523 and 00961064. Ficoll-Paque density gradient centrifugation was used to isolate peripheral blood mononuclear cells. Before DNA extraction, CD4+ and CD8+ T cells were sorted with FACS or magnetic beads. This clonotype was observed a few times. It has no known antigen specificity. No base quality information exists; no much larger clone differs at one position.

Via the germline V gene, CDR1 is WSHSY and CDR2 SAAADI. Trimmed from V: 2 bases; trimmed from J: 6 bases; junction bases lacking a gene match: 4. There are 14 amino acids in the CDR3, from cysteine to phenylalanine inclusive. Only the CDR3 DNA is retained, 42 bases long and in frame from the first base. The source material was sorted CD4+, CD8+, or CD8+CD57+ T cells (not recorded which) from PBMCs. The clonotype originates from a human donor with aplastic anemia. The rearrangement joined TRBV10-2 to TRBJ1-5; 7 middle bases align to TRBD1. The CDR3 reads as follows: CASSEVGGLQPQHF. The bases read TGCGCCAGCAGTGAGGTAGGGGGCCTTCAGCCCCAGCATTTT.